A single sample is the source of the 30 T cell receptor beta chains below, sequenced in a study of blood T cell repertoires in COVID-19 (dated by TCRdb to 2019 to 2021). The protocol used for the library was the immunoSEQ multiplex PCR assay. TCRdb stores this immuneACCESS table with in-frame sequences only. Part of the clones is absent; in the studies checked, under half of the shortfall reflects unresolved V genes, and no reason is known for the rest. The sample includes about 150,000 clones, with approximately 80% observed a single time. The ten largest clones represent approximately 9.7% of the sample. Sequenced sample: peripheral blood. These receptor sequences come from a woman aged 45-60 years with acute or convalescent COVID-19.

This chain connects TRBV18 to TRBJ1-1; perhaps TRBD1 as D (6 bases). Per germline, CDR1 KGHSH and CDR2 LQKENI. Trimming stripped 5 bases from V and 5 bases from J, with 18 bases between. CDR3 length equals 15 residues. The CDR3 nucleotides read TGTGCCAGCTCATCTCTTTCTACAGGGCGGACTGAAGCTTTCTTT. Translation: CASSSLSTGRTEAFF.

In the case of this clone: The sample has other DNA sequences that encode this CDR3 too. The chain links TRBV4-3 to TRBJ1-2, with D hard to call. Germline loops: CDR1 LGHNA, CDR2 YSLEER. The CDR3 spans 13 residues. Trimming removed 0 bases at V and 8 bases at J, with 10 bases between. The CDR3 reads CASSQDFGYGYTF. CDR3 in DNA: TGCGCCAGCAGCCAAGATTTCGGGTACGGCTACACCTTC.

The chain links TRBV5-4 to TRBJ2-3, with 9 positions matching TRBD2. The germline gives CDR1 SGHNT, CDR2 YYREEE (reference sequence). Losses at the gene ends were 4 bases for V and 1 base for J; bases not matched to a gene: 10. The CDR3 runs 17 residues. CDR3 sequence (DNA): TGTGCCAGCAGCCTTGGAGGGCTAGCGGGGCGCACAGATACGCAGTATTTT. Translation: CASSLGGLAGRTDTQYF.

This clone was seen only a few times. The chain combines TRBV9 with TRBJ2-5; D uncertain. Germline V gene lookup returns CDR1 SGDLS and CDR2 YYNGEE. This CDR3 is 13 amino acids long. Trimming removed 2 bases at V and 3 bases at J, with 8 bases between. CDR3 DNA: TGTGCCAGCAGCGTCGGCAGCGAAGAGACCCAGTACTTC. It translates to CASSVGSEETQYF.

The chain employs TRBV7-2 and TRBJ2-3; 7 positions match TRBD2. Germline CDR1 is SGHTA and CDR2 is FQGNSA. V lost 1 base and J lost 0; bases outside the gene matches: 10. There are 18 residues in the CDR3. CDR3 protein: CASSLGSGFLSSTDTQYF. The CDR3 nucleotides are TGTGCCAGCAGCTTAGGTAGCGGGTTCCTTTCTAGCACAGATACGCAGTATTTT.

V and J are TRBV11-3 and TRBJ2-2, with D perhaps TRBD2 (7 bases). This CDR3 spans 15 amino acids. Germline values: CDR1 SGHNT, CDR2 YENEEA. Between the trimmed V and J ends, which lost 6 bases and 3 bases, there was a span of 14 bases. The CDR3 loop is CASSRGGLDTGELFF. The CDR3 bases are TGTGCCAGCAGTAGGGGGGGCCTTGACACCGGGGAGCTGTTTTTT.

V is TRBV24-1 and J is TRBJ2-7; tentative D call: TRBD1 (5 bases). V was cut by 4 bases and J by 3 bases, with 9 bases left in between. The CDR3 loop spans 13 amino acids. Germline V lookup: CDR1 KGHDR, CDR2 SFDVKD. The CDR3 protein is CATSEQGGYEQYF. In DNA, the CDR3 is TGTGCCACCAGTGAGCAGGGTGGCTACGAGCAGTACTTC.

The V and J genes are TRBV15 and TRBJ2-3, with D possibly matching TRBD2 (5 bases). This CDR3 is built from 14 residues. With 0 bases removed from V and 4 bases from J, the gap between germline ends came to 8 bases. Germline assignment: CDR1 LNHNV and CDR2 YYDKDF (reference sequence). The DNA of the CDR3 is TGTGCCACCAGCAGAGAGCGGGCCCCAGATACGCAGTATTTT. Translation: CATSRERAPDTQYF.

The chain employs TRBV7-7 and TRBJ2-3; 10 bases agree with TRBD2. Per the germline V gene, CDR1 is SSHAT and CDR2 is FNYEAQ (reference sequence). Trimming took 5 bases from V and 4 from J; bases not matched to a gene: 9. This CDR3 has 16 amino acids. The CDR3 nucleotides are TGTGCCAGCAGCCCCAATCGAGCGGGGGGGGCAGATACGCAGTATTTT. It encodes CASSPNRAGGADTQYF.

The V and J genes are TRBV28 and TRBJ2-7; 11 nucleotides match TRBD2. This CDR3 spans 15 amino acids. Per germline, CDR1 MDHEN and CDR2 SYDVKM. V lost 7 bases and J lost 6; bases outside the gene matches: 11. The CDR3 DNA follows: TGTGCCAGCAACTTACCACTAGCGGGAGTAGGCGAGCAGTACTTC. Protein: CASNLPLAGVGEQYF.

This clone has just one count. The chain carries TRBV11-2 and TRBJ2-1, with D possibly matching TRBD2 (7 bases). CDR1 is SGHAT, CDR2 FQNNGV, per germline. The CDR3 sequence is 17 residues long. Trimming removed 5 bases from V and 2 bases from J, with 19 bases in between. The CDR3 DNA reads TGTGCCAGCAGCCCCGATGGCCGGGGGGCCACCTACAATGAGCAGTTCTTC. It encodes CASSPDGRGATYNEQFF.

The V gene is TRBV19, the J gene TRBJ2-7, with D maybe TRBD1 (8 bases). The length of the CDR3 is 20 residues. V was pared by 6 bases and J by 2 bases, with 32 bases between. CDR1 LNHDA and CDR2 SQIVND come from the germline V gene (reference sequence). The CDR3 nucleotides read TGTGCCAGTAGCTCCACTCCGGGACAGGCCCTAAGCGGGACCACCTACGAGCAGTACTTC. The encoded protein is CASSSTPGQALSGTTYEQYF.

The V call is TRBV9, the J call TRBJ2-3, with D perhaps matching TRBD2 (5 bases). The germline V gene has CDR1 SGDLS and CDR2 YYNGEE. There are 16 residues in the CDR3. V gave up 0 bases and J gave up 3 bases, with 14 bases separating them. CDR3 nucleotide sequence: TGTGCCAGCAGCGTAGTGGGGAGACCGGAGACAGATACGCAGTATTTT. This translates into CASSVVGRPETDTQYF.

V is TRBV5-3 and J is TRBJ1-3; 7 bases align to TRBD1. TRBV5-3 is an ORF, and what it does is uncertain. This CDR3 comprises 18 residues. Trimming took 4 bases from V and 0 from J; bases not matched to a gene: 13. CDR3 DNA: TGTGCCAGAAGCCTCCGAGCAGGGACAGTTTTCTCTGGAAACACCATATATTTT. As protein: CARSLRAGTVFSGNTIYF.

Comment on this clone: This could be a read error, since a much larger clone is one nucleotide away. The J gene is TRBJ1-3, the V gene TRBV9; 7 bases fit TRBD1. The CDR3 has 14 amino acids. Trimming cost V 4 bases and J 2 bases; bases outside gene matches: 3. CDR1 and CDR2 (germline): SGDLS, YYNGEE. The CDR3 nucleotides read TGTGCCAGCAGCTCGACAGGGACTGGAAACACCATATATTTT. Protein product: CASSSTGTGNTIYF.

This clone was detected only once. This chain connects TRBV2 to TRBJ2-5, with 7 bases aligning to TRBD1. V gave up 5 bases and J gave up 5 bases; unmatched junction bases: 5. The CDR3 contains 13 residues. The germline V gene encodes CDR1 SNHLY and CDR2 FYNNEI. The CDR3 coding sequence is TGTGCCAGCAGTTTGACAGGGTGGGAGACCCAGTACTTC. Its protein product is CASSLTGWETQYF.

The gene calls are TRBV7-2 and TRBJ2-3; a possible D gene is TRBD2 (6 bases). This CDR3 is built from 15 residues. V lost 4 bases, J lost 0 bases, and 11 bases lay in between. Germline V lookup: CDR1 SGHTA, CDR2 FQGNSA. As DNA, the CDR3 is TGTGCCAGCAGCTACAGGCGGGGTAGCACAGATACGCAGTATTTT. Translated: CASSYRRGSTDTQYF.

The chain carries TRBV7-2 and TRBJ2-5, with 8 nucleotides matching TRBD1. CDR3 length equals 14 residues. In germline, CDR1 is SGHTA, CDR2 FQGNSA. Germline trimming cut 5 bases from V and 5 bases from J; bases unmatched to any gene: 7. CDR3 protein: CASSQTGVGETQYF. The CDR3 coding sequence is TGTGCCAGCAGCCAGACAGGGGTAGGGGAGACCCAGTACTTC.

J is TRBJ2-3 and V is TRBV7-9, with D tentatively TRBD2 (5 bases). Germline-derived CDR1 and CDR2 are SEHNR and FQNEAQ (reference sequence). The CDR3 sequence is 13 residues long. The V and J ends lost 6 bases and 6 bases respectively, with 13 bases between them. The DNA of the CDR3 is TGTGCCAGCAGACCCACTAGAATGGATACGCAGTATTTT. Translation: CASRPTRMDTQYF.

The CDR3: CASSMIVGGADNEQFF. In DNA form, the CDR3 reads TGTGCCAGTAGTATGATTGTGGGGGGGGCCGACAATGAGCAGTTCTTC. The chain couples TRBV19 to TRBJ2-1; D is possibly TRBD2 (7 bases). This CDR3 has 16 residues. The V end lost 3 bases, the J end lost 5 bases, and 17 bases lay between the germline ends. Germline V gives CDR1 LNHDA, CDR2 SQIVND (reference sequence).

The chain recombines TRBV6-5 with TRBJ2-7; D gene ambiguous. The V and J ends lost 2 bases and 7 bases respectively, with 12 bases between them. Germline CDR1 MNHEY, CDR2 SVGAGI. The CDR3 loop spans 13 amino acids. The CDR3, as DNA: TGTGCCAGCAGTTACCCAGCGTCTGGGGAGCAGTACTTC. It encodes CASSYPASGEQYF.

This rearrangement joins TRBV18 to TRBJ1-6; 7 bases line up with TRBD1. The CDR3 sequence is 19 residues long. V lost 1 base, J lost 0 bases, and 9 bases stayed unmatched. Per germline, CDR1 KGHSH and CDR2 LQKENI. The CDR3 loop is CASSPRETGKSSYNSPLHF. The CDR3 DNA reads as TGTGCCAGCTCACCACGTGAGACAGGGAAGAGCTCCTATAATTCACCCCTCCACTTT.

The V and J genes are TRBV25-1 and TRBJ1-6; D call uncertain. The germline V and J ends were trimmed by 7 bases and 1 base, with 8 bases remaining between them. The CDR3 loop spans 14 amino acids. The germline CDR1 and CDR2 sequences are MGHDK and SYGVNS. CDR3 in DNA: TGTGCCAGCACCTCGGGGTCCTATAATTCACCCCTCCACTTT. Amino acids: CASTSGSYNSPLHF.

This chain uses TRBV28 with TRBJ2-7; 9 nucleotides align to TRBD2. Germline CDR1 and CDR2: MDHEN and SYDVKM. The V segment lost 6 bases and the J segment 2 bases; nucleotides outside the gene matches: 14. CDR3 length equals 17 residues. In nucleotides, the CDR3 is TGTGCCAGCAGAAAGGGGGCTAGCGGGGATTTCCCCTACGAGCAGTACTTC. It codes for CASRKGASGDFPYEQYF.

To note about this clone: The sample holds other DNA sequences that translate to the same CDR3. This chain connects TRBV29-1 to TRBJ1-6; 8 bases line up with TRBD1. The V gene's germline CDR1 is SQVTM and CDR2 ANQGSEA. The CDR3 covers 13 residues. Losses at the gene ends were 6 bases for V and 7 bases for J; bases not matched to a gene: 5. CDR3 region: CSVGQGQNSPLHF. The CDR3 DNA sequence: TGCAGCGTCGGACAGGGCCAGAATTCACCCCTCCACTTT.

This clone appeared a few times. The chain links TRBV6-5 to TRBJ1-2; tentative D call: TRBD1 (6 bases). From germline, CDR1 is MNHEY and CDR2 SVGAGI. Trimming took 4 bases from V and 2 from J, leaving 11 bases between them. The length of the CDR3 is 14 residues. The DNA of the CDR3 is TGTGCCAGCAGTTCTTGGGGGCTAAACTATGGCTACACCTTC. Translated: CASSSWGLNYGYTF.

A word on this clone: No conserved phenylalanine or tryptophan is present at the end of the CDR3, so a read error is the likely explanation. The rearrangement joins TRBV2 to TRBJ2-3; TRBD2 agrees at 9 bases. The CDR3 extends over 15 amino acids. Per germline, CDR1 SNHLY and CDR2 FYNNEI. V lost 9 bases to trimming and J lost 1 base; unmatched junction nucleotides: 8. For the CDR3, the DNA is TGTGCCAGACGGGGTAGACTAGCGGGCACAGATACGCAGTATCTT. Amino acid sequence: CARRGRLAGTDTQYL.

The chain joins TRBV14 to TRBJ2-5, with TRBD2 as a possible D gene (6 bases). The CDR3 covers 13 residues. With 0 bases removed from V and 8 bases from J, the gap between germline ends came to 10 bases. CDR1 is SGHDN, CDR2 FVKESK, per germline. This chain's CDR3 is CASSQDRRGTQYF. The CDR3 DNA reads as TGTGCCAGCAGCCAAGATAGGCGGGGCACCCAGTACTTC. Full variable domain (remainder filled in from reference TRBV14 and TRBJ2-5): EAGVTQFPSHSVIEKGQTVTLRCDPISGHDNLYWYRRVMGKEIKFLLHFVKESKQDESGMPNNRFLAERTGGTYSTLKVQPAELEDSGVYFCASSQDRRGTQYFGPGTRLLVL.

The genes are TRBV4-3 and TRBJ1-3, with D hard to call. V gave up 0 bases and J gave up 2 bases, with 11 bases separating them. This CDR3 contains 16 residues. Germline V gene data show CDR1 as LGHNA and CDR2 as YSLEER. The CDR3 sequence is CASSQEEGGAGNTIYF. The CDR3 DNA is TGCGCCAGCAGCCAAGAGGAGGGCGGGGCTGGAAACACCATATATTTT.

The chain carries TRBV4-3 and TRBJ2-1, with TRBD1 matching 8 bases. Per the germline V gene, CDR1 is LGHNA and CDR2 is YSLEER. Trimming took 6 bases from V and 9 from J; bases not matched to a gene: 16. The CDR3 consists of 16 residues. DNA of the CDR3: TGCGCCAGCAGTCCCGCAGGACAGGGACTGCTTGGTGAGCAGTTCTTC. Amino acids: CASSPAGQGLLGEQFF.